These 17 T cell receptor beta chains share one sample of origin, sequenced in a study of technical replicates of blood from a handful of donors. Data came from immunoSEQ multiplex PCR; TCRdb stores just in-frame clones and leaves some out. The repertoire holds approximately 97,000 clones, with 95% as singletons. The sample taken for sequencing was T cells isolated from PBMCs. Receptors originate from a human donor in good health.

The chain employs TRBV9 and TRBJ2-1, with TRBD2 identical over 8 bases. Germline V gene data show CDR1 as SGDLS and CDR2 as YYNGEE. V lost 4 bases, J lost 4 bases, and 10 bases stayed unmatched. The CDR3 contains 16 residues. In DNA form, the CDR3 reads TGTGCCAGCAGCCCGGGGGGGTCAGGAGCTTACAATGAGCAGTTCTTC. Translating it yields CASSPGGSGAYNEQFF.

This chain links TRBV7-9 with TRBJ2-1, with 7 nucleotides matching TRBD1. The V gene end was trimmed by 5 bases and the J gene end by 4 bases; junction bases not matched to a gene: 11. The CDR3 spans 16 residues. The germline V gene encodes CDR1 SEHNR and CDR2 FQNEAQ (reference sequence). The CDR3: CASSPTTGVFYNEQFF. CDR3 nucleotide sequence: TGTGCCAGCAGCCCCACCACAGGGGTTTTTTACAATGAGCAGTTCTTC. Supplemented by reference TRBV7-9 and TRBJ2-1, the full variable domain reads DTGVSQNPRHKITKRGQNVTFRCDPISEHNRLYWYRQTLGQGPEFLTYFQNEAQLEKSRLLSDRFSAERPKGSFSTLEIQRTEQGDSAMYLCASSPTTGVFYNEQFFGPGTRLTVL.

The rearrangement joins TRBV5-4 to TRBJ2-7; 13 bases match TRBD2. CDR1 and CDR2 from the germline V gene are SGHNT and YYREEE (reference sequence). V dropped 3 bases and J dropped 3; count of bases not matched to a gene: 6. The CDR3 contains 16 residues. The CDR3 is CASSSRTSGRIYEQYF. As DNA, the CDR3 is TGTGCCAGCAGCTCCAGGACTAGCGGGAGAATCTACGAGCAGTACTTC.

V usage is TRBV4-2 and J usage is TRBJ1-1; 9 bases line up with TRBD1. This CDR3 region has 17 residues. Germline loops: CDR1 LGHNA, CDR2 YNFKEQ. After removal of 7 bases from V and 0 bases from J, the junction contained 12 bases not matched to a gene. DNA of the CDR3: TGTGCCAGCATGGGAGTGGGAGGGACAGGGCTGAACACTGAAGCTTTCTTT. Translation gives CASMGVGGTGLNTEAFF.

The chain employs TRBV12-5 and TRBJ1-1; D not certain. CDR3 length: 13 residues. The V end was cut by 6 bases, the J end by 1 base, with 9 bases between. Germline V gives CDR1 LGHNT, CDR2 FRNRAP. The CDR3 DNA sequence: TGTGCTAGTGGCAGGAATTGGAACACTGAAGCTTTCTTT. Its protein is CASGRNWNTEAFF. Using reference TRBV12-5 and TRBJ1-1 for the parts outside the CDR3, the full variable domain is DARVTQTPRHKVTEMGQEVTMRCQPILGHNTVFWYRQTMMQGLELLAYFRNRAPLDDSGMPKDRFSAEMPDATLATLKIQPSEPRDSAVYFCASGRNWNTEAFFGQGTRLTVV.

The gene calls are TRBV4-2 and TRBJ2-7; D may be TRBD1 (5 bases). This CDR3 contains 16 residues. Trimming removed 0 bases from V and 3 bases from J, with 15 bases in between. Germline CDR1 LGHNA, CDR2 YNFKEQ. The CDR3 loop is CASSQEMPRALYEQYF. The DNA for the CDR3 is TGTGCCAGCAGCCAAGAGATGCCCAGGGCGCTCTACGAGCAGTACTTC.

This chain joins TRBV7-8 and TRBJ1-2; unclear D gene. In germline, CDR1 is SGHVS, CDR2 FQNEAQ. This CDR3 is 14 amino acids long. V lost 2 bases, J lost 3 bases, and 10 bases lay in between. Written as DNA, the CDR3 is TGTGCCAGCAGCTTAATCACAGCCTACTATGGCTACACCTTC. Its translation: CASSLITAYYGYTF. Filled out from reference TRBV7-8 and TRBJ1-2, the complete variable domain reads GAGVSQSPRYKVAKRGQDVALRCDPISGHVSLFWYQQALGQGPEFLTYFQNEAQLDKSGLPSDRFFAERPEGSVSTLKIQRTQQEDSAVYLCASSLITAYYGYTFGSGTRLTVV.

The chain couples TRBV14 to TRBJ1-4; unclear D gene. The V end was cut by 2 bases, the J end by 0 bases, with 7 bases between. The CDR3 extends over 15 amino acids. Looked up from germline, CDR1 is SGHDN and CDR2 is FVKESK. The CDR3 sequence: CASSQLSATNEKLFF. The CDR3 DNA reads as TGTGCCAGCAGCCAACTGAGCGCAACTAATGAAAAACTGTTTTTT.

The V gene is TRBV28, the J gene TRBJ2-2; D is uncertain. Trimming shortened V by 2 bases and J by 7 bases, and 11 bases separated the two germline ends. The length of the CDR3 is 14 residues. The germline gives CDR1 MDHEN, CDR2 SYDVKM. DNA for the CDR3: TGTGCCAGCAGTTTAAACAGAGAAATCGGGGAGCTGTTTTTT. Its protein is CASSLNREIGELFF.

The chain recombines TRBV7-9 with TRBJ2-7; D remains unclear. CDR3 size: 13 residues. CDR1 SEHNR and CDR2 FQNEAQ come from the germline V gene (reference sequence). V was clipped by 1 base and J by 3 bases, with 7 bases between them. CDR3 sequence (DNA): TGTGCCAGCAGCTTAGGTCCAGGCTACGAGCAGTACTTC. Protein product: CASSLGPGYEQYF. The entire variable domain, with the rest obtained from reference TRBV7-9 and TRBJ2-7, is as follows: DTGVSQNPRHKITKRGQNVTFRCDPISEHNRLYWYRQTLGQGPEFLTYFQNEAQLEKSRLLSDRFSAERPKGSFSTLEIQRTEQGDSAMYLCASSLGPGYEQYFGPGTRLTVT.

This rearrangement joins TRBV6-5 to TRBJ1-1; tentatively, D is TRBD1 (5 bases). V lost 4 bases and J lost 5, with 14 bases in between. The CDR3 is made up of 14 amino acids. CDR1 MNHEY and CDR2 SVGAGI come from the germline V gene. This CDR3 is CASSSMGGLTEAFF. The CDR3 region has the DNA TGTGCCAGCAGTTCCATGGGGGGTTTGACTGAAGCTTTCTTT.

V and J are TRBV9 and TRBJ2-7; D is ambiguous. The length of the CDR3 is 13 residues. Trimming took off 0 bases at V and 3 bases at J, with 7 bases between the two ends. CDR1 and CDR2 from the germline V gene are SGDLS and YYNGEE. CDR3 DNA: TGTGCCAGCAGCGTAGGGAGTCTCTACGAGCAGTACTTC. This codes for CASSVGSLYEQYF.

This chain joins TRBV5-5 and TRBJ2-7; D possibly corresponds to TRBD1 (6 bases). V was clipped by 1 base and J by 3 bases, with 11 bases between them. CDR1 and CDR2 (germline): SGHKS, YYEKEE (reference sequence). The CDR3 runs 14 residues. In nucleotides, the CDR3 is TGTGCCAGCAGCTTGAACAGGGCGGGCTACGAGCAGTACTTC. It is translated as CASSLNRAGYEQYF.

The J gene is TRBJ2-2, the V gene TRBV28; tentatively, D is TRBD1 (5 bases). Per germline, CDR1 MDHEN and CDR2 SYDVKM. V lost 1 base and J 4 bases, leaving 10 bases between the germline ends. The CDR3 length is 15 residues. CDR3 DNA sequence: TGTGCCAGCAGTTTATTCGACAGTCTCACCGGGGAGCTGTTTTTT. Its translation: CASSLFDSLTGELFF.

V usage is TRBV30 and J usage is TRBJ1-5; D perhaps matches TRBD1 (5 bases). CDR3 length equals 13 residues. V lost 1 base, J lost 3 bases, and 7 bases lay in between. Germline lookup yields CDR1 GTSNPN and CDR2 SVGIG (reference sequence). The CDR3 sequence: CAWSDRHNQPQHF. CDR3 in DNA: TGTGCCTGGAGTGACAGGCACAATCAGCCCCAGCATTTT.

CDR3 in amino acids: CASSHPGQDYEQYF. In DNA, the CDR3 is TGCGCCAGCAGCCATCCGGGACAGGACTACGAGCAGTACTTC. The genes are TRBV5-1 and TRBJ2-7; 8 positions agree with TRBD1. Unmatched junction bases numbered 6, after V lost 4 bases and J lost 3 bases. The CDR3 is 14 residues long. Germline CDR1 reads SGHRS; CDR2 reads YFSETQ.

The rearrangement uses TRBV27 and TRBJ1-5, with D hard to call. This CDR3 comprises 13 residues. Trimming took off 2 bases at V and 5 bases at J, with 7 bases between the two ends. Germline-derived CDR1 and CDR2 are MNHEY and SMNVEV (reference sequence). For the CDR3, the DNA is TGTGCCAGCAGTTTAATGTTAGATCAGCCCCAGCATTTT. It yields the protein CASSLMLDQPQHF.